A single sample gave rise to the 25 T cell receptor beta chains below, sequenced in a study of blood T cells in healthy people across ages (dated by TCRdb to between 2014 and 2017). Library preparation employed 5' RACE. TCRdb names Illumina HiSeq 2500 as the instrument used. The second PCR ran for roughly 7 to 12 cycles and used a J-beta primer mix along with a sample-barcoded 5' primer. TCRdb applied fastp at Q25 and MiXCR to the public reads, then kept only in-frame beta chains. All rows with the same CDR3 protein become a single entry with the most common DNA and genes. In all, the sample holds around 990,000 distinct CDR3 sequences, and 20% to 25% of those were seen once. The top ten clones comprise approximately 0.71% of the sample. The same sample was also used in a study of T cells of mothers and their children.

The sequenced material came from blood. Source of these receptors: a girl under 10 years old in good health.

In this sample, this clonotype turned up a few times. This chain joins TRBV9 and TRBJ1-2; 10 bases match TRBD1. J was trimmed by 7 bases and V by 0 bases; bases with no gene match: 3. Germline CDR1 is SGDLS and CDR2 is YYNGEE. The CDR3 is 14 amino acids. DNA for the CDR3: TGTGCCAGCAGCGTAGGACAGGGGGCTGTTGGCTACACCTTC. Translation gives CASSVGQGAVGYTF.

The V call is TRBV20-1, the J call TRBJ2-5; TRBD2 matches 13 bases. CDR1 is DFQATT and CDR2 is SNEGSKA in the germline V gene (reference sequence). Losses at the gene ends were 6 bases for V and 4 bases for J; bases not matched to a gene: 8. The CDR3 contains 15 residues. The CDR3 here is CSAGGLAGVGETQYF. The CDR3 bases are TGCAGTGCGGGAGGACTAGCGGGAGTGGGAGAGACCCAGTACTTC.

The chain employs TRBV13 and TRBJ1-2; D ambiguous. Germline CDR1 is PRHDT and CDR2 is FYEKMQ (reference sequence). The CDR3 sequence is 15 residues long. Trimming removed 5 bases from V and 0 bases from J, with 13 bases in between. The CDR3 spells CASSPRTTPNYGYTF. The CDR3 DNA sequence: TGTGCCAGCAGCCCCCGGACGACTCCTAACTATGGCTACACCTTC.

The chain is built from TRBV7-2 and TRBJ2-1; 9 bases are shared with TRBD2. J lost 0 bases, V lost 8 bases, and 5 bases had no gene match. This CDR3 region has 15 residues. The germline gives CDR1 SGHTA, CDR2 FQGNSA. In DNA, the CDR3 is TGTGCCAGCGGTAGCGGGGGACTCTCCTACAATGAGCAGTTCTTC. The encoded protein is CASGSGGLSYNEQFF. The full variable domain, its missing parts supplied by reference TRBV7-2 and TRBJ2-1, is GAGVSQSPSNKVTEKGKDVELRCDPISGHTALYWYRQSLGQGLEFLIYFQGNSAPDKSGLPSDRFSAERTGGSVSTLTIQRTQQEDSAVYLCASGSGGLSYNEQFFGPGTRLTVL.

This clonotype was observed a handful of times. The chain's CDR3 is CASSPWTGWMNTEAFF. CDR3 in DNA: TGTGCCAGCAGCCCCTGGACAGGATGGATGAACACTGAAGCTTTCTTT. This rearrangement joins TRBV7-9 to TRBJ1-1, with 7 bases identical to TRBD1. The CDR3 is 16 amino acids. V shed 5 bases, J shed 0 bases, and the junction held 9 bases outside the gene matches. Per germline, CDR1 SEHNR and CDR2 FQNEAQ (reference sequence).

V gene TRBV6-5 combines with J gene TRBJ2-3; 8 bases match TRBD1. J was trimmed by 14 bases and V by 2 bases; bases with no gene match: 12. CDR1 and CDR2 (germline): MNHEY, SVGAGI. The CDR3 has 14 residues. DNA for the CDR3: TGTGCCAGCAGTTACGGCGCAGGGGGCAGCCATCCGTATTTT. Encoded protein: CASSYGAGGSHPYF.

This clonotype was picked up a small number of times. J is TRBJ1-2 and V is TRBV6-5; maybe TRBD1 (5 bases). V lost 6 bases and J 3 bases, leaving 11 bases between the germline ends. The germline V gene has CDR1 MNHEY and CDR2 SVGAGI. This CDR3 spans 13 amino acids. In nucleotides, the CDR3 is TGTGCCAGCAGAGGCAGGGCCGACTATGGCTACACCTTC. Protein: CASRGRADYGYTF.

This clonotype showed up just a few times. The CDR3 sequence is CSVKGVAYSYNEQFF. CDR3 bases: TGCAGTGTTAAGGGCGTTGCTTACTCCTACAATGAGCAGTTCTTC. The chain links TRBV29-1 to TRBJ2-1; D call uncertain. Germline CDR1 reads SQVTM; CDR2 reads ANQGSEA. The CDR3 length is 15 residues.

Comments on this clonotype: An end of the junction does not agree with germline; a read error may underlie this. V is TRBV7-7 and J is TRBJ2-3, with a tentative D call TRBD2 (5 bases). CDR3 length: 13 residues. Germline assignment: CDR1 SSHAT and CDR2 FNYEAQ (reference sequence). The CDR3 nucleotides read TGTGCTAGCAGCTTAGCGCTGAAAGATACGCAGTATTTT. Protein product: CASSLALKDTQYF.

The chain joins TRBV3-1 to TRBJ2-1; possibly TRBD2 for D (6 bases). The V end was cut by 10 bases, the J end by 7 bases, with 14 bases between. Germline CDR1 LGHDT, CDR2 YNNKEL (reference sequence). This CDR3 is 12 amino acids long. The CDR3 loop is CATGTLFNEQFF. In DNA form, the CDR3 reads TGTGCCACCGGGACTCTCTTTAATGAGCAGTTCTTC.

This chain connects TRBV28 to TRBJ2-7; D is unresolved. Trimming shortened V by 3 bases and J by 2 bases, and 14 bases separated the two germline ends. The CDR3 length is 15 residues. Per the germline V gene, CDR1 is MDHEN and CDR2 is SYDVKM. This chain's CDR3 is CASSLGSEQTYEQYF. The DNA for the CDR3 is TGTGCCAGCAGTTTGGGTTCGGAGCAGACCTACGAGCAGTACTTC.

There are a few counts of this clonotype. The V and J genes are TRBV25-1 and TRBJ1-4; D is undetermined. The CDR3 length is 13 residues. Germline V gives CDR1 MGHDK, CDR2 SYGVNS. Trimming removed 2 bases at V and 5 bases at J, with 6 bases between. The CDR3 DNA reads as TGTGCCAGCAGTGAAAGAGGGAATGAAAAACTGTTTTTT. Protein product: CASSERGNEKLFF. Looking up the rest from reference TRBV25-1 and TRBJ1-4 gives the full variable domain: EADIYQTPRYLVIGTGKKITLECSQTMGHDKMYWYQQDPGMELHLIHYSYGVNSTEKGDLSSESTVSRIRTEHFPLTLESARPSHTSQYLCASSERGNEKLFFGSGTQLSVL.

The chain joins TRBV11-2 to TRBJ1-6, with no clear D. The germline gives CDR1 SGHAT, CDR2 FQNNGV. The CDR3 is 13 residues long. Trimming removed 1 base from V and 7 bases from J, with 5 bases in between. The CDR3 loop is CASSLVSNSPLHF. DNA of the CDR3: TGTGCCAGCAGCTTAGTATCCAATTCACCCCTCCACTTT.

This clonotype showed up just a few times. The chain combines TRBV4-3 with TRBJ1-2, with no clear D. Germline CDR1 is LGHNA and CDR2 is YSLEER. V lost 0 bases to trimming and J lost 2 bases, with 13 bases between them. This CDR3 has 16 amino acids. This chain's CDR3 is CASSQDLEEMNYGYTF. CDR3 DNA: TGCGCCAGCAGCCAAGATCTGGAGGAGATGAACTATGGCTACACCTTC.

This clonotype showed up just once. The chain combines TRBV20-1 with TRBJ1-1, with D maybe TRBD1 (6 bases). Germline CDR1 reads DFQATT; CDR2 reads SNEGSKA (reference sequence). CDR3 size: 15 residues. V dropped 3 bases and J dropped 7 bases, with 21 bases sitting between them. CDR3 coding DNA: TGCAGTGCTAGGGAGCCGAGGGGGAAAAGTTATGAAGCTTTCTTT. It encodes CSAREPRGKSYEAFF.

The genes are TRBV4-2 and TRBJ2-7, with D hard to call. CDR3 length: 15 residues. The germline V gene has CDR1 LGHNA and CDR2 YNFKEQ. V was cut by 2 bases and J by 3 bases, with 14 bases left in between. The CDR3, as DNA: TGTGCCAGCAGCCAATCCTACGCGAACAACTACGAGCAGTACTTC. As protein: CASSQSYANNYEQYF.

This clonotype was recorded only once. The V gene is TRBV7-3, the J gene TRBJ2-3, with 9 bases fitting TRBD2. Germline-derived CDR1 and CDR2 are SGHTA and FQGTGA. The CDR3 is 17 amino acids. The V segment lost 0 bases and the J segment 2 bases; nucleotides outside the gene matches: 6. The CDR3 nucleotides read TGTGCCAGCAGCTTAACGATGCTAGCGGGGTCCACAGATACGCAGTATTTT. Residues: CASSLTMLAGSTDTQYF.

This chain connects TRBV7-9 to TRBJ2-5; no clear D gene. The V gene's germline CDR1 is SEHNR and CDR2 FQNEAQ (reference sequence). Trimming left V 6 bases short and J 4 bases short, with 15 bases between. This CDR3 has 14 residues. The CDR3: CASSYSNFLETQYF. The CDR3 region has the DNA TGTGCCAGCAGTTACTCGAATTTTCTAGAGACCCAGTACTTC.

This clonotype was detected a few times. The chain recombines TRBV4-1 with TRBJ1-2, with TRBD1 matching 7 bases. The germline V gene has CDR1 MGHRA and CDR2 YSYEKL. This CDR3 region has 14 residues. The trim removed 4 bases at V and 8 bases at J, leaving 10 bases unmatched. The CDR3 DNA follows: TGCGCCAGCAGCCGTACCACAGGGGAGGTCGGCTACACCTTC. This sequence encodes CASSRTTGEVGYTF.

The chain combines TRBV29-1 with TRBJ2-3; 9 nucleotides align to TRBD2. The germline CDR1 and CDR2 sequences are SQVTM and ANQGSEA. V lost 5 bases to trimming and J lost 1 base; unmatched junction nucleotides: 1. CDR3 length: 13 amino acids. Written as DNA, the CDR3 is TGCAGCGTTCAGCGGGGGGGCACAGATACGCAGTATTTT. It encodes CSVQRGGTDTQYF.

This clonotype came up a few times. The chain carries TRBV7-8 and TRBJ2-3, with 7 positions matching TRBD1. The CDR3 consists of 17 residues. Per germline, CDR1 SGHVS and CDR2 FQNEAQ. The J segment lost 1 base and the V segment lost 1 base, leaving 8 bases of the junction unmatched. CDR3 amino acids: CASSLEVDRAGTDTQYF. The DNA for the CDR3 is TGTGCCAGCAGCTTAGAGGTAGACAGGGCAGGCACAGATACGCAGTATTTT.

In its sample, this clonotype was seen a few times. The rearrangement links TRBV2 to TRBJ2-1; D is possibly TRBD1 (6 bases). The V end was cut by 5 bases, the J end by 6 bases, with 8 bases between. CDR3 length: 12 residues. Germline lookup yields CDR1 SNHLY and CDR2 FYNNEI. The CDR3, as DNA: TGTGCCAGCAGTACAGGGACCAATGAGCAGTTCTTC. Amino acids: CASSTGTNEQFF.

The table lists this clonotype with a few counts. The J gene is TRBJ2-7, the V gene TRBV15, with D possibly being TRBD1 (5 bases). The V gene's germline CDR1 is LNHNV and CDR2 YYDKDF (reference sequence). The CDR3 is 12 residues long. V lost 0 bases and J 5 bases, leaving 5 bases between the germline ends. CDR3 in amino acids: CATSRDRDEQYF. The CDR3 bases are TGTGCCACCAGCAGAGACAGGGACGAGCAGTACTTC.

The chain combines TRBV20-1 with TRBJ1-4; the D is unclear. The ends were cut back, 3 bases at V and 8 bases at J, with 16 bases in the middle. Germline CDR1 DFQATT, CDR2 SNEGSKA (reference sequence). The CDR3 sequence is 14 residues long. CDR3 bases: TGCAGTGCTAGGACGGCCACTCACGAGGAAAAACTGTTTTTT. Translating it yields CSARTATHEEKLFF.

The table lists this clonotype with a count of one. This chain joins TRBV12-3 or TRBV12-4 and TRBJ2-4; D perhaps matches TRBD2 (6 bases). Trimming took off 3 bases at V and 10 bases at J, with 13 bases between the two ends. This CDR3 has 13 amino acids. The CDR3 region has the DNA TGTGCCAGCAGTTTGGCCACGGCGGGGATTCAGTACTTC. It translates to CASSLATAGIQYF.